A selection of T cell receptor beta chains follows, all from one sample in a study of CD8 T cells in ankylosing spondylitis. Each CDR3 protein gets one entry after TCRdb re-called the 5' RACE reads with MiXCR. Of about 240,000 distinct CDR3 sequences detected, around 10% appear once; the ten largest clones hold 6.8%. The sequenced sample consisted of blood, either unsorted or a sorted T cell fraction (not recorded which). Source of these receptors: a male donor with ankylosing spondylitis or in good health (not recorded which). Both conserved end residues are trimmed from each CDR3. The D gene is left open where the match is weak.

>NA|TRBV28
ASSWGRKETTLVQY
>TRBD1|TRBV6-2/TRBV6-3
ASRPGGSYNEQF
>NA|TRBV12-3/TRBV12-4
ASSLDGQDDEQF
>NA|TRBV10-3
AIRDTNTDTQY
>NA|TRBV12-3/TRBV12-4
ASSLYKDYQY
>NA|TRBV6-1
ASSEAGEVHEQF
>NA|TRBV11-2
ASSPGGGFGATHTDTDTQY
>TRBD1|TRBV5-1
ASSSTGISEAF
>NA|TRBV7-9
ASSLDESYNEQF
>NA|TRBV11-3
ASSLGVSSTDTQY
>NA|TRBV11-2
ASSLVGPPPTDTQY
>NA|TRBV9
ASSAQTGYSTDTQY
>NA|TRBV28
ASSRLTGYQETQY
>TRBD2|TRBV5-1
ASSGLASYEQY
>TRBD1|TRBV28
ASTLSIGTGFGEQY
>NA|TRBV12-3/TRBV12-4
ASSFDGNQETQY
>NA|TRBV20-1
SARGDYNEQF
>TRBD2|TRBV6-4
ASSPGTSGDNEQF
>TRBD2|TRBV9
ASSVSGTLALHNEQF
>TRBD1|TRBV29-1
SVAGGSQETQY
>TRBD1|TRBV2
ASSPHGTGRGEETQY
>NA|TRBV10-3
AIREGRGKNTEAF
>NA|TRBV7-3
ASRRDWATEAF
>NA|TRBV29-1
SFLDLYEQY
>NA|TRBV12-3/TRBV12-4
ASSFGTEKNIQY
>NA|TRBV5-8
ASSTPFRETDTQY
>NA|TRBV7-9
ASSLFQGTPDTQY
>NA|TRBV2
ASSGDPRTQSTYNEQF
>TRBD1|TRBV11-2
ASQTNRGSSGNTIY
>NA|TRBV27
ASSDTANTEAF
>NA|TRBV29-1
SVIRGETQY
>TRBD1|TRBV5-1
ASSPRGSNTEAF
>NA|TRBV20-1
SAPSGVSYAYEQY
>NA|TRBV5-1
ASSLSSGPYEQY
>NA|TRBV20-1
SAREVTMSTDTQY
>TRBD1|TRBV12-3/TRBV12-4
ASSPGTGVNQPQH
>NA|TRBV10-2
ASSGLEGLSGNTIY
>NA|TRBV27
ASSRHREAYEQY
>NA|TRBV27
ASSLSRGLTIDSPLH
>NA|TRBV3-1
ATSQVSSSSGGETQY
>NA|TRBV20-1
SARKVGDEQY
>NA|TRBV5-6
ASSLDPPEQF
>NA|TRBV9
ASSVGNLGYEQY
>NA|TRBV5-8
ASSYSRDPWGEQF
>TRBD1|TRBV12-3/TRBV12-4
ASSWGQGANQPQH
>NA|TRBV12-3/TRBV12-4
ASRGVTDTQY
>NA|TRBV15
ATSRERGSEAF
>NA|TRBV7-6
ASRTLGGNTIY
>TRBD2|TRBV27
ASSLSIAGGPSDEQF
>NA|TRBV7-8
ASSLTRGNYNEQF
>NA|TRBV6-2/TRBV6-3
ASSYEFPDTQY
>NA|TRBV27
ASSAAGGVNEPQH
>TRBD2|TRBV5-1
ASSLWGNLGGATDTQY
>NA|TRBV7-4
ASSFGPFTDTQY
>TRBD2|TRBV2
ASNTSGKTEQF